This entry concerns a single TCR beta chain. The CDR3 is 13 amino acids. Germline lookup yields CDR1 WNHNN and CDR2 SYGVQD (reference sequence). V gave up 5 bases and J gave up 7 bases; unmatched junction bases: 6. The study drew participants aged about 18 to 90 years from approximately 23 US areas. Cohorts were based on clinical histories the participants reported. Assay used: immunoSEQ multiplex PCR; TCRdb lists only in-frame clones, some missing. The table lists under 400,000 clones, more than 75% of them singletons. These data are taken from a study of blood T cell repertoires in COVID-19. Study overall: Two negative PCRs, clearance, or symptom resolution had been documented for recovered Cohort 3 donors. The cDNA or gDNA used as material had been derived from T cells, B-cell-depleted T cells, or PBMCs.

This chain connects TRBV10-1 to TRBJ2-7; 9 bases are a match to TRBD1. The clonotype originates from a man aged 40-50 years in a cohort exposed to, infected with or recovered from COVID-19 (not recorded which). Sequenced: PBMCs or T cells enriched from blood (not recorded which). The CDR3 spells CASSSTGGDEQYF. The DNA for the CDR3 is TGCGCCAGCAGTTCGACAGGGGGAGATGAGCAGTACTTC.